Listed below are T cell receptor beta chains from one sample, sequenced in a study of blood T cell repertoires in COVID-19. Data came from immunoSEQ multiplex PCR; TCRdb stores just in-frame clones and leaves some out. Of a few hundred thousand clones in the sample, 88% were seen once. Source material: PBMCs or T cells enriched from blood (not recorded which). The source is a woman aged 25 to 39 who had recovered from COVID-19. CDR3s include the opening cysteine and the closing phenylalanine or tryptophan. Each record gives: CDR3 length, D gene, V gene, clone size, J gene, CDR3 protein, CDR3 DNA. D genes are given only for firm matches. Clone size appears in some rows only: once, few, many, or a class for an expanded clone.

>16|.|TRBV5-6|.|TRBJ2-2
CASSGDRPRNTGELFF
TGTGCCAGCAGCGGCGACAGGCCCCGGAACACCGGGGAGCTGTTTTTT
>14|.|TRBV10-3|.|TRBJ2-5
CAISGLEAQETQYF
TGTGCCATCAGTGGGCTTGAGGCCCAAGAGACCCAGTACTTC
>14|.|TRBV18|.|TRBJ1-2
CASSPRDRSYGYTF
TGTGCCAGCTCACCACGAGACAGGTCCTATGGCTACACCTTC
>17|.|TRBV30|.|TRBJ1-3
CAWSAIRAGSFGNTIYF
TGTGCCTGGAGTGCCATCAGGGCTGGCTCCTTCGGAAACACCATATATTTT
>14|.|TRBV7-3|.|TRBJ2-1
CASSAPDSNNEQFF
TGTGCCAGCAGCGCGCCTGACTCAAACAATGAGCAGTTCTTC
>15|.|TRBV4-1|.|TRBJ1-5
CASSHPGQLTQPQHF
TGCGCCAGCAGCCACCCTGGACAGTTGACTCAGCCCCAGCATTTT
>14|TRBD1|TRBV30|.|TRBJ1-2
CAFYRGRRDYGYTF
TGTGCCTTTTACAGGGGACGGAGGGACTATGGCTACACCTTC
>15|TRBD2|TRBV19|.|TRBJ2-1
CASSPWREFYNEQFF
TGTGCCAGTAGTCCATGGCGGGAGTTCTACAATGAGCAGTTCTTC
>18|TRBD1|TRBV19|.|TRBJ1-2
CASTPTPRTGASTRGYTF
TGTGCCAGTACCCCGACCCCGAGAACAGGGGCAAGTACGCGGGGCTACACCTTC
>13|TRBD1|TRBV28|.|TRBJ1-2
CASSWTGNYGYTF
TGTGCCAGCAGTTGGACAGGGAACTATGGCTACACCTTC
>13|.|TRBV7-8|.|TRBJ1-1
CASSLVGAGEAFF
TGTGCCAGCAGCTTAGTTGGTGCCGGTGAAGCTTTCTTT
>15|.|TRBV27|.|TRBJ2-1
CASSLLSGSYNEQFF
TGTGCCAGCAGTTTACTAAGCGGGTCCTACAATGAGCAGTTCTTC
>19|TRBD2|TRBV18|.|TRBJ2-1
CASSLLTLGTSGSSNEQFF
TGTGCCAGCTCACTCCTCACTCTGGGGACTAGCGGGAGTTCCAATGAGCAGTTCTTC
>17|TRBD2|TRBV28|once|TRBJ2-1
CASSRGSGGPLYNEQFF
TGTGCCAGCAGCCGGGGTAGCGGGGGACCTCTTTACAATGAGCAGTTCTTC
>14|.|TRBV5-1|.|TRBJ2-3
CASSFGGDTDTQYF
TGCGCCAGCAGCTTTGGCGGGGACACAGATACGCAGTATTTT
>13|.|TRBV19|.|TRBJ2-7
CASSILQGGEQYF
TGTGCCAGTAGTATACTTCAGGGGGGCGAGCAGTACTTC
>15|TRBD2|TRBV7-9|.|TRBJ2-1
CASSRGLAGGGEQFF
TGTGCCAGCAGCCGAGGACTAGCGGGAGGCGGCGAGCAGTTCTTC
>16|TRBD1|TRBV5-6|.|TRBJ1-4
CASSLQGSLAGEKLFF
TGTGCCAGCAGCTTACAGGGGTCCCTGGCGGGGGAAAAACTGTTTTTT
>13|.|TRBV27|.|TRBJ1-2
CASSFSGVGGYTF
TGTGCCAGCAGTTTTTCAGGGGTTGGCGGCTACACCTTC
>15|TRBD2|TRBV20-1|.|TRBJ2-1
CSASSGVKTYNEQFF
TGCAGTGCCAGTAGCGGGGTTAAAACCTACAATGAGCAGTTCTTC
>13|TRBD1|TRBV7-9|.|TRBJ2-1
CASSLDRGRGQFF
TGTGCCAGCAGCTTGGACAGGGGACGAGGGCAGTTCTTC
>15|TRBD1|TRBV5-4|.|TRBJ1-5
CASSLFGTGGQPQHF
TGTGCCAGCAGCTTGTTTGGGACAGGGGGCCAGCCCCAGCATTTT
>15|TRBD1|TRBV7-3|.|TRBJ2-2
CASSQTGTGTGELFF
TGTGCCAGCAGCCAGACAGGGACGGGCACCGGGGAGCTGTTTTTT
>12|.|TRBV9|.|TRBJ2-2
CASSNWWGELFF
TGTGCCAGCAGCAACTGGTGGGGGGAGCTGTTTTTT
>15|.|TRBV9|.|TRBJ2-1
CASSASGLEGNEQFF
TGTGCCAGCAGCGCAAGCGGACTCGAAGGTAATGAGCAGTTCTTC
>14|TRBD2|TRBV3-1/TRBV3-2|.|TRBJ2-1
CASSVLAGYNEQFF
TGTGCCAGCAGCGTCCTAGCGGGTTACAATGAGCAGTTCTTC
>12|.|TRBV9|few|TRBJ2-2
CASTPNTGELFF
TGTGCCAGCACCCCAAACACCGGGGAGCTGTTTTTT
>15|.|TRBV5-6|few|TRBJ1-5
CASSLTGGWSQPQHF
TGTGCCAGCAGCTTGACGGGGGGATGGAGTCAGCCCCAGCATTTT
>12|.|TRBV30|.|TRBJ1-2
CAWSRTDYGYTF
TGTGCCTGGTCAAGGACAGACTATGGCTACACCTTC
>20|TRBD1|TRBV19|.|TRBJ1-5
CASSINTPGQGGSSNQPQHF
TGTGCCAGTAGTATAAACACCCCGGGACAGGGAGGTTCAAGCAATCAGCCCCAGCATTTT